The clone carrying this TCR beta chain has ten or more counts. Antigen: not known. The patients chosen for sequencing had shown expansion of CD8+CD57+ cells (detected by flow cytometry). The data belong to a study of CD8+CD57+ T cells in acquired aplastic anemia. Findings and limits, study-wide: With respect to CD8+ Simpson's diversity, patients and controls did not differ significantly. Comparison of patients with controls identified nearly 30 shared CD8+ CDR3 sequences.

The study profiled TCR beta VDJ and CDR3 using genomic DNA as template. Via MiXCR, TCRdb re-called the reads, giving one row per CDR3 protein. The sample has under 500,000 distinct CDR3 sequences, approximately 32% seen once. This sequence was found in a human donor with aplastic anemia. The sequenced sample was sorted CD4+, CD8+, or CD8+CD57+ T cells (not recorded which) from PBMCs.

The CDR3 region has the DNA TGCGCCAGCAGTGGGGAGATCCTGAACACTGAAGCTTTCTTT. This gives the protein CASSGEILNTEAFF. This chain links TRBV10-2 with TRBJ1-1; the D is unclear. This CDR3 is 14 amino acids long. Deletions cut 4 bases from V and 0 bases from J, with 9 bases between. The germline CDR1 and CDR2 sequences are WSHSY and SAAADI.